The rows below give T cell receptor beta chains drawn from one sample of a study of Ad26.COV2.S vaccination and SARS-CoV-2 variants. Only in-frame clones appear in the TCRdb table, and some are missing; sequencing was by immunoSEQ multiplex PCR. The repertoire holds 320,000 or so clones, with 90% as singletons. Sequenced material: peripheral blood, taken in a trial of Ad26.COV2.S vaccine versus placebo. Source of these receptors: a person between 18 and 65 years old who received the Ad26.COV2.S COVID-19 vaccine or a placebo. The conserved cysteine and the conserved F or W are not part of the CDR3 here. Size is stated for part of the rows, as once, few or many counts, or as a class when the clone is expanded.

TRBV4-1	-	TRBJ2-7	ASSYERGPAYEQY
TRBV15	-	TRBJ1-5	ATSGQGGSNQPQH
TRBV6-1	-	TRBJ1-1	ASSDQFLGTGVTEAF
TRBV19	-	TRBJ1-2	ASNLPGTGFYGYT
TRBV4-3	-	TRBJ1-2	ASSQGLFLQDHYGYT
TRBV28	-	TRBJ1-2	ASSPNPRRLKNYGYT
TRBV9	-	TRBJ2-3	ASSPGLAGRSRWPGLGTDTQY
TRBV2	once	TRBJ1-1	ASKGHINTEAF
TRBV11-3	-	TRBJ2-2	ASSLQGGTGELF
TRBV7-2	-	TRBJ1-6	ASSFLGAPLH
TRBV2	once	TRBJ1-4	ASSVLQTGANEKLF
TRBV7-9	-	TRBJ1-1	ASSLVGAASEAF
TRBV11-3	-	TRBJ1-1	ASSWTTNTEAF
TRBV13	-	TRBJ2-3	ASSLPRTGGDTQY
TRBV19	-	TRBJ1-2	ASSIPPGGYT
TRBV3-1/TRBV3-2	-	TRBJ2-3	ASSLSDTQY
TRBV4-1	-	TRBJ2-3	ASSLGEGDTDTQY
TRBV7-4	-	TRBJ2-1	ASSFSSSGSNNEQF
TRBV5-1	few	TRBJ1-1	ASSLAGGFTEAF
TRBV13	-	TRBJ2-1	ASSLLTGPYNEQF
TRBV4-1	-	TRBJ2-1	ASSQDVDNEQF
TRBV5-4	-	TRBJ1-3	ASSLGISRGYGSSGNTIY